A selection of T cell receptor beta chains follows, all from one sample in a study of blood T cell repertoires in COVID-19. Assay used: immunoSEQ multiplex PCR; TCRdb lists only in-frame clones, some missing. This sample has 35,000 to 50,000 clones, with roughly 80% found just once. Sequencing was done on a sample of peripheral blood. The receptor set was obtained from an older woman with acute or convalescent COVID-19. Both conserved end residues are part of each CDR3. The order of the fields is V gene, J gene, CDR3 protein.

>TRBV30|TRBJ2-7
CAWTRGTTYEQYF
>TRBV10-2|TRBJ2-3
CASSSPGTDTQYF
>TRBV5-6|TRBJ2-3
CASSEAGEDLYSTDTQYF
>TRBV5-1|TRBJ1-1
CASSRGQGNTEAFF
>TRBV6-2/TRBV6-3|TRBJ1-5
CASSYPDQPQHF
>TRBV10-1|TRBJ2-2
CASSDQATGELFF
>TRBV5-1|TRBJ2-7
CASSIDRVRYEQYF
>TRBV10-3|TRBJ1-5
CAIGGQRNQPQHF
>TRBV5-1|TRBJ2-7
CASSTSRDTYEQYF
>TRBV5-1|TRBJ2-3
CASRQGLTDTQYF
>TRBV29-1|TRBJ1-1
CSVAMGGFNTEAFF
>TRBV19|TRBJ1-3
CASSRTTTGNTIYF
>TRBV7-2|TRBJ1-5
CASSLAAQGSGQPQHF
>TRBV27|TRBJ1-3
CASSSRDGNTIYF
>TRBV5-1|TRBJ1-1
CASSLRGRGTEAFF
>TRBV29-1|TRBJ2-1
CSAWTGGNEQFF
>TRBV14|TRBJ1-1
CASSQGLSAYTEAFF
>TRBV30|TRBJ2-2
CAWSAGTGELFF
>TRBV6-5|TRBJ1-2
CASREVGKESYGYTF
>TRBV7-9|TRBJ2-5
CASSSWTGATETQYF